The sequence of this T cell receptor beta chain was determined in a study of T cell responses to AZD1222 COVID-19 vaccine. Study results and limitations: Spike was spanned by vaccine-associated CD4 TCRs, which were dominant at 160-218 and 743-854.

Per germline, CDR1 MGHRA and CDR2 YSYEKL. Trimming took 2 bases from V and 5 from J; bases not matched to a gene: 8. The CDR3 runs 15 residues. Assay used: immunoSEQ multiplex PCR; TCRdb lists only in-frame clones, some missing. The sample holds tens of thousands of clones, 80% to 95% seen once. About this clone: Its antigen is undetermined.

The chain carries TRBV4-1 and TRBJ2-5; 7 bases match TRBD1. Sample: peripheral blood, taken 28 days after the second AZD1222 dose. The clonotype comes from an adult who received the AZD1222 COVID-19 vaccine. The CDR3 loop is CASSQSDRAHETQYF. The CDR3 nucleotides read TGCGCCAGCAGCCAATCCGACAGGGCCCACGAGACCCAGTACTTC.